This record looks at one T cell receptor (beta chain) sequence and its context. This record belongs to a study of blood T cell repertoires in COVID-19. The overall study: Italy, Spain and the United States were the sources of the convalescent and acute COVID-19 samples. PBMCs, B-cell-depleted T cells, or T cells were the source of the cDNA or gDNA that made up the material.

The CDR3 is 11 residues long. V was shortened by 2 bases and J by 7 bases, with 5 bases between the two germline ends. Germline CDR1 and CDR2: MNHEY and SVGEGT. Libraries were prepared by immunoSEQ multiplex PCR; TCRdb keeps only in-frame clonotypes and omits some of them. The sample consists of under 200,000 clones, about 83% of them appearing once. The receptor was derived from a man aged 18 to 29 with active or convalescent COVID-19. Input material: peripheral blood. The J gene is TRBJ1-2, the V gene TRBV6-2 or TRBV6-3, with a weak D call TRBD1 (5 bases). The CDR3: CASSYRGGYTF. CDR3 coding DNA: TGTGCCAGCAGTTACAGGGGTGGCTACACCTTC.